Here is one T cell receptor (beta chain) with its context. Antigen: not known. The protocol was immunoSEQ multiplex PCR, while the TCRdb copy is restricted to in-frame clones and leaves out a portion. The sample carries 250,000 or so clones, about 87% recorded once. The data originate from a study of cytomegalovirus exposure and HLA in healthy donors. Findings and limits, study-wide: The study listed 164 cytomegalovirus-associated TCR beta chains. In the 130 or so validation repertoires, 85% to 95% of cluster scores exceeded 0, per a later analysis.

The specimen was PBMCs. This TCR came from a young man in good health and CMV-seronegative.

The CDR3 protein is CASSSLGRANEQFF. The CDR3 DNA reads as TGTGCCAGCAGCTCCCTCGGGAGGGCCAATGAGCAGTTCTTC. The chain recombines TRBV11-2 with TRBJ2-1; 8 positions agree with TRBD2. Trimming took 4 bases from V and 6 from J; bases not matched to a gene: 5. CDR3 size: 14 residues. From germline, CDR1 is SGHAT and CDR2 FQNNGV.